This passage covers 5 T cell receptor beta chains from one sample sequenced in a study of shared clonotypes between healthy human individuals. Some clones are missing from TCRdb's copy, which holds only in-frame ones; the method was immunoSEQ multiplex PCR. The data hold about 500,000 clones, with about 74% observed a single time. The sequencing sample was made of PBMCs. The source of these receptors is a woman in her forties in good health. Some clones in this sample may be carry-over from other donors' samples.

This chain links TRBV4-3 with TRBJ2-1; D is ambiguous. Germline values: CDR1 LGHNA, CDR2 YSLEER. There are 14 residues in the CDR3. Trimming left V 0 bases short and J 11 bases short, with 14 bases between. The CDR3 sequence is CASSQDRRPSQQFF. DNA for the CDR3: TGCGCCAGCAGCCAAGATCGCAGACCTTCCCAGCAGTTCTTC.

The rearrangement uses TRBV7-2 and TRBJ2-2, with 9 bases fitting TRBD2. This CDR3 is 16 amino acids long. Germline trimming cut 5 bases from V and 2 bases from J; bases unmatched to any gene: 6. The germline V gene has CDR1 SGHTA and CDR2 FQGNSA. The CDR3 bases are TGTGCCAGCAGCACCAGACTAGCGGTTAACACCGGGGAGCTGTTTTTT. The encoded protein is CASSTRLAVNTGELFF.

The chain carries TRBV10-3 and TRBJ2-3; D call uncertain. CDR3 length: 13 residues. With 2 bases removed from V and 3 bases from J, the gap between germline ends came to 6 bases. Germline values: CDR1 ENHRY, CDR2 SYGVKD. Here the CDR3 DNA reads TGTGCCATCAGTGAGCCCCCTACAGATACGCAGTATTTT. It encodes CAISEPPTDTQYF.

On this clone: This may arise from a read error, as a much more abundant clone is one base away. The chain uses TRBV7-9 and TRBJ2-2; D may match TRBD1 or TRBD2 (5 bases each). CDR3 length equals 13 residues. The germline V and J ends were trimmed by 0 bases and 6 bases, with 5 bases remaining between them. Germline assignment: CDR1 SEHNR and CDR2 FQNEAQ (reference sequence). The CDR3 coding sequence is TGTGCCAGCAGCTTAGCGGGGGCCGGGGAGCTGTTTTTT. As protein: CASSLAGAGELFF.

In regard to this clone: This likely came from a read error, as a far larger clone is one base away. This CDR3 is also generated by other DNA sequences in the sample. The J gene is TRBJ1-5, the V gene TRBV11-2; 8 bases fit TRBD1. Germline V gene lookup returns CDR1 SGHAT and CDR2 FQNNGV. The CDR3 length is 14 residues. The CDR3 DNA is TGCGCCAGCAGCCCGGACAGGGTATCTGAGCCCCAGCATTTT. Translation gives CASSPDRVSEPQHF.